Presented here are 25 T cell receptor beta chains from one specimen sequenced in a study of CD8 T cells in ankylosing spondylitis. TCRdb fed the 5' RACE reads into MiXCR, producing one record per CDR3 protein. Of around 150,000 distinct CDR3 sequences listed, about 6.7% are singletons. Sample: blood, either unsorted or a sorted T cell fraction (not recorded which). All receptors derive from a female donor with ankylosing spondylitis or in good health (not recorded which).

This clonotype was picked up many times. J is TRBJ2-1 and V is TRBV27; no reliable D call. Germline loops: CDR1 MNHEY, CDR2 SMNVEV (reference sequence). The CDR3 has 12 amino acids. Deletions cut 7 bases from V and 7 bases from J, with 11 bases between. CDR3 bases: TGTGCCAGCAAAAGTAGGCGAAATGAGCAGTTCTTC. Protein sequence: CASKSRRNEQFF.

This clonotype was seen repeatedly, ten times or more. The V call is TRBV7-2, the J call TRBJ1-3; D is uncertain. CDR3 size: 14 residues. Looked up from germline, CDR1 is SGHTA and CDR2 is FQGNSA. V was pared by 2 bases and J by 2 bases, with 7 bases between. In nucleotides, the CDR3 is TGTGCCAGCAGCTTACTCTCGGCTGGAAACACCATATATTTT. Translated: CASSLLSAGNTIYF. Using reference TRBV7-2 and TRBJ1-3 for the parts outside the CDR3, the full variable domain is GAGVSQSPSNKVTEKGKDVELRCDPISGHTALYWYRQSLGQGLEFLIYFQGNSAPDKSGLPSDRFSAERTGGSVSTLTIQRTQQEDSAVYLCASSLLSAGNTIYFGEGSWLTVV.

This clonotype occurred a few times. CDR3 in DNA: TGTGCCAGCAGTTGGACTAGCGGGGGGGACTACGAGCAGTACTTC. It yields the protein CASSWTSGGDYEQYF. The rearrangement uses TRBV6-5 and TRBJ2-7; 15 bases fit TRBD2. V was clipped by 4 bases and J by 3 bases; unmatched bases: 1. CDR1 and CDR2 (germline): MNHEY, SVGAGI. The CDR3 is made up of 15 amino acids.

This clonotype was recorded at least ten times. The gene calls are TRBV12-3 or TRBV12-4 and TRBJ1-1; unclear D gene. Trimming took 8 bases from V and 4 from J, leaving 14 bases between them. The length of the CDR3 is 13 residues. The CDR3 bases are TGTGCCAGCGCCCTCAAGCGGATCACTGAAGCTTTCTTT. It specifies CASALKRITEAFF.

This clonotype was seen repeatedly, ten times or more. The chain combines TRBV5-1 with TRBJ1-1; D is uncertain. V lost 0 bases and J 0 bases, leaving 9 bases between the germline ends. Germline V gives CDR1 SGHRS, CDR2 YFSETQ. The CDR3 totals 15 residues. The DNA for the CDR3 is TGCGCCAGCAGCTTGGGGGCGGAGGTGAACACTGAAGCTTTCTTT. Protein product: CASSLGAEVNTEAFF.

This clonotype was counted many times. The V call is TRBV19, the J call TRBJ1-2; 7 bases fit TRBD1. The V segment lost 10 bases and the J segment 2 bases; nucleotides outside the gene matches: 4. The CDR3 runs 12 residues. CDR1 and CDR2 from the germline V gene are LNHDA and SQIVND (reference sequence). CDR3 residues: CATLTGNYGYTF. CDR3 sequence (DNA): TGTGCCACGCTGACAGGGAACTATGGCTACACCTTC.

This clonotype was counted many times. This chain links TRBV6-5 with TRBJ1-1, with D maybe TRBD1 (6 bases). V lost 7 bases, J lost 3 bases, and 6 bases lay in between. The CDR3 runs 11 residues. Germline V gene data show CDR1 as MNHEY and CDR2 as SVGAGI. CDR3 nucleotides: TGTGCCAGCAAGGGGGACACTGAAGCTTTCTTT. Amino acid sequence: CASKGDTEAFF.

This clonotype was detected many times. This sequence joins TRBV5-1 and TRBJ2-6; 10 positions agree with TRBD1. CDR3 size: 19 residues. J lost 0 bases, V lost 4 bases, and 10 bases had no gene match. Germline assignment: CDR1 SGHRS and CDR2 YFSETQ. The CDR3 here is CASSTPGQGINSGANVLTF. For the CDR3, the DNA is TGCGCCAGCAGCACGCCGGGACAGGGGATAAACTCTGGGGCCAACGTCCTGACTTTC.

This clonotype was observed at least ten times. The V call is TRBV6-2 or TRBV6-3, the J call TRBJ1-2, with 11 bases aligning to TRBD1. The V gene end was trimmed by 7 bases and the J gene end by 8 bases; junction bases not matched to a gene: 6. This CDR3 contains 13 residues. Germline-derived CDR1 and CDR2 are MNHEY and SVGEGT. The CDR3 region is CASTPGQGVGYTF. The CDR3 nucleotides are TGTGCCAGCACCCCGGGACAGGGGGTCGGCTACACCTTC.

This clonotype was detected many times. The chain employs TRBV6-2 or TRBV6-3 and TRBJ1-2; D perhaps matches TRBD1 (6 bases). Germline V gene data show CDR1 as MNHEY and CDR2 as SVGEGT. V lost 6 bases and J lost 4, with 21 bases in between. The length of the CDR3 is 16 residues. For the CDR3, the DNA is TGTGCCAGCAGGAGGGCCGGGGTTAAGGACAGCTATGGCTACACCTTC. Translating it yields CASRRAGVKDSYGYTF.

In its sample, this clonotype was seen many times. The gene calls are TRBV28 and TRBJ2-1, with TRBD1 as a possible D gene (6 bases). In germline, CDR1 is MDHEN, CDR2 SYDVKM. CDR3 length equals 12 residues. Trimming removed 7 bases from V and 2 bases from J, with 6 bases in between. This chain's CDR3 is CASTGAYNEQFF. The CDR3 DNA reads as TGTGCCAGCACAGGGGCCTACAATGAGCAGTTCTTC.

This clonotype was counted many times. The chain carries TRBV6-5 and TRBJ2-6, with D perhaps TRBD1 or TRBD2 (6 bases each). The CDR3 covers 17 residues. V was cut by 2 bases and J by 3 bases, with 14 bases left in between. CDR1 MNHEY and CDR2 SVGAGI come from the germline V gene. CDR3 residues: CASSYEGGTDGANVLTF. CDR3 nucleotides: TGTGCCAGCAGTTACGAGGGGGGAACGGATGGGGCCAACGTCCTGACTTTC.

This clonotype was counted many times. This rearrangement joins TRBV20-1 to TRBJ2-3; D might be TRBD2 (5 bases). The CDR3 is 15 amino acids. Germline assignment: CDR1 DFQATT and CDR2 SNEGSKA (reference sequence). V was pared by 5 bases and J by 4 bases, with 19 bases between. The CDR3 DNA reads TGCAGTGCTCCTATCTGGGAGCGGTCATCAGATACGCAGTATTTT. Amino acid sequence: CSAPIWERSSDTQYF.

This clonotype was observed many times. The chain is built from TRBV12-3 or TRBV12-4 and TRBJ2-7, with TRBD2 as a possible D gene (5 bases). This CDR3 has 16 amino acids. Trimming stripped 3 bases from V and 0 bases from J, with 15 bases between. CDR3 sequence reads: CASSFFWTASSYEQYF. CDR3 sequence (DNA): TGTGCCAGCAGTTTTTTTTGGACTGCGAGCTCCTACGAGCAGTACTTC.

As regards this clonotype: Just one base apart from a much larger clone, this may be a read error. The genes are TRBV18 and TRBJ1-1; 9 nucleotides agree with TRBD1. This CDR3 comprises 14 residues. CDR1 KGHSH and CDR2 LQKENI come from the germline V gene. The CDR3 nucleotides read TGTGTCAGCTCATCGGGACAGGGATTTACTGAAGCTTTCTTT. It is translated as CVSSSGQGFTEAFF.

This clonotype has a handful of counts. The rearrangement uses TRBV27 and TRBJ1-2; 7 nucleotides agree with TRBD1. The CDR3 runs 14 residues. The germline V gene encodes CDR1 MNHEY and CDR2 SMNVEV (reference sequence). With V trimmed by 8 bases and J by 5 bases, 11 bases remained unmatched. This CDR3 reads CASSQTRGLYGYTF. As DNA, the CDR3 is TGTGCCAGCTCCCAAACTAGGGGGCTTTATGGCTACACCTTC.

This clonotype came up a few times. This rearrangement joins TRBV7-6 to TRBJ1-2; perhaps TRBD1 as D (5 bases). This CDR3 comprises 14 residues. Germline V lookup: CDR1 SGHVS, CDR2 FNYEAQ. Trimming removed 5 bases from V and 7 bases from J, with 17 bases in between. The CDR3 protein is CASSPGTYDLGYTF. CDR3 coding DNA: TGTGCCAGCAGCCCCGGGACCTACGATCTTGGCTACACCTTC.

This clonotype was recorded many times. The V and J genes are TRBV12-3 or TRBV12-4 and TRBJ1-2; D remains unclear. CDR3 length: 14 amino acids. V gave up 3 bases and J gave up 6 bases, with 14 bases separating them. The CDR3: CASSFDNFDDGYTF. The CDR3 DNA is TGTGCCAGCAGTTTTGATAATTTCGATGATGGCTACACCTTC.

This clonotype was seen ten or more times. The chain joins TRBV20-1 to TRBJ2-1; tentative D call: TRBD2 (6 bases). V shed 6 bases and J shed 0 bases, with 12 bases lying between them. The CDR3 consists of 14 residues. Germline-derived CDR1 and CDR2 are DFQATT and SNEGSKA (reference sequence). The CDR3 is CSARDSSSYNEQFF. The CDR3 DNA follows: TGCAGTGCGAGGGACTCCAGCTCCTACAATGAGCAGTTCTTC.

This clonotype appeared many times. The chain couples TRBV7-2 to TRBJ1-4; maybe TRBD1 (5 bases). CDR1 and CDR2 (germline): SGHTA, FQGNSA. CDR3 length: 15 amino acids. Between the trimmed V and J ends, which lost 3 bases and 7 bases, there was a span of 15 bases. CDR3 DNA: TGTGCCAGCAGCTTGGGACCGTCAATGGGTGAAAAACTGTTTTTT. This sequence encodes CASSLGPSMGEKLFF.

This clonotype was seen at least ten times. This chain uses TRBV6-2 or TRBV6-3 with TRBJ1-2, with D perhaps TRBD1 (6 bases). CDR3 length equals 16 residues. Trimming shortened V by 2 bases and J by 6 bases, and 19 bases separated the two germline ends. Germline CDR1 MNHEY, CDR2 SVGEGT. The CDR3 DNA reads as TGTGCCAGCAGTTACCACGGACAGTCGTCGCCACATGGCTACACCTTC. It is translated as CASSYHGQSSPHGYTF.

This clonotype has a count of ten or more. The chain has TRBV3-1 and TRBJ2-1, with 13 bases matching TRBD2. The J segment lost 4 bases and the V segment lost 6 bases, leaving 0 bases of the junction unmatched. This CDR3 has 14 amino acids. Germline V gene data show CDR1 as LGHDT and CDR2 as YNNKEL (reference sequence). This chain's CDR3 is CASRTSGRYNEQFF. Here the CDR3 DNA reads TGTGCCAGCAGGACTAGCGGGAGGTACAATGAGCAGTTCTTC.

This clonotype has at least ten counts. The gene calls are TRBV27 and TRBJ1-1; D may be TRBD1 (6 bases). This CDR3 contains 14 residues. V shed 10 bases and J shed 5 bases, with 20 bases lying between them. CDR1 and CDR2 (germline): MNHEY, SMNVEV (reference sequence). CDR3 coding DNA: TGTGCCAAAACGACGACAGGCTCGAGTACTGAAGCTTTCTTT. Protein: CAKTTTGSSTEAFF.

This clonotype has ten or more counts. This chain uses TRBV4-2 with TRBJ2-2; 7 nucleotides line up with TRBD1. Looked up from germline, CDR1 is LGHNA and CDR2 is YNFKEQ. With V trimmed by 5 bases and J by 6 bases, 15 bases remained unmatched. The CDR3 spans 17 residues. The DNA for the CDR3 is TGTGCCAGCAGCTATCTGACAGGGTCGGAGAATCCCGGGGAGCTGTTTTTT. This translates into CASSYLTGSENPGELFF.

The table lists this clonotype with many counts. CDR3 amino acids: CSASGTGAYEQYF. The CDR3 DNA reads as TGCAGTGCTAGCGGGACAGGGGCCTACGAGCAGTACTTC. The chain combines TRBV20-1 with TRBJ2-7, with 10 positions matching TRBD1. Germline assignment: CDR1 DFQATT and CDR2 SNEGSKA (reference sequence). The ends lost 3 bases at V and 2 bases at J; junction bases unmatched: 1. The CDR3 loop spans 13 amino acids.